The 14 T cell receptor beta chains given below trace back to one sample, sequenced in a study of CXCR3-negative and CXCR3-positive naive CD8 T cells. UMI-labeled 5' RACE yielded the TRB cDNA libraries. Each CDR3 protein gets one entry in TCRdb, which reprocessed the 5' RACE reads and gives no DNA. Its table records roughly 45,000 distinct CDR3 sequences. Input material: naive CXCR3- CD8+ T cells from blood. Indicated subset: CD45RO-CCR7+CD27+CD95- naive CD8+ T cells lacking CXCR3 (TNR3-). These receptors all come from a human donor in good health. Some clones in this sample may be carry-over from other donors' samples.

V usage is TRBV7-9 and J usage is TRBJ2-3; lacking DNA, the TRBD1 call made by TCRdb goes unchecked. The CDR3 runs 14 residues. Germline V gene data show CDR1 as SEHNR and CDR2 as FQNEAQ (reference sequence). CDR3 protein: CASSLGQFTDTQYF.

This sequence joins TRBV6-5 and TRBJ2-1; TCRdb indicates TRBD2, and absent DNA this call remains unverified. The CDR3 is 16 residues long. The V gene's germline CDR1 is MNHEY and CDR2 SVGAGI. The CDR3 here is CASSSGEGPTYNEQFF.

This chain joins TRBV7-6 and TRBJ2-5; checking the TCRdb D call of TRBD2 is not possible without DNA. The CDR3 runs 16 residues. CDR1 is SGHVS, CDR2 FNYEAQ, per germline. CDR3 region: CASTLTSGVLLGTQYF.

The chain employs TRBV28 and TRBJ2-4; no DNA is available, so the TRBD2 call from TCRdb remains unchecked. CDR3 length equals 14 residues. Per germline, CDR1 MDHEN and CDR2 SYDVKM. The CDR3 reads CASSSGLAGGIQYF.

The V and J genes are TRBV24-1 and TRBJ2-1. Per germline, CDR1 KGHDR and CDR2 SFDVKD. CDR3 size: 12 residues. The CDR3 loop is CATSDPYNEQFF.

The V call is TRBV20-1, the J call TRBJ1-1; TCRdb calls TRBD1, which cannot be checked without DNA. This CDR3 region has 12 residues. Germline CDR1 is DFQATT and CDR2 is SNEGSKA (reference sequence). This CDR3 reads CSASPGGTEAFF.

This chain links TRBV13 with TRBJ1-1; the D call of TRBD1 rests on TCRdb alone, since no DNA is present to check it. Germline V lookup: CDR1 PRHDT, CDR2 FYEKMQ (reference sequence). The CDR3 has 16 amino acids. The CDR3 reads CASRVRGRGVNTEAFF. Filled out from reference TRBV13 and TRBJ1-1, the complete variable domain reads AAGVIQSPRHLIKEKRETATLKCYPIPRHDTVYWYQQGPGQDPQFLISFYEKMQSDKGSIPDRFSAQQFSDYHSELNMSSLELGDSALYFCASRVRGRGVNTEAFFGQGTRLTVV.

V usage is TRBV29-1 and J usage is TRBJ2-1; TCRdb outputs TRBD2, but without DNA this stays unchecked. The CDR3 loop spans 13 amino acids. The germline gives CDR1 SQVTM, CDR2 ANQGSEA. The CDR3 region is CSVMKGLYNEQFF.

V gene TRBV20-1 combines with J gene TRBJ2-7; TCRdb proposes TRBD2, but this gene call is untestable without DNA. CDR3 length: 15 residues. Germline V gives CDR1 DFQATT, CDR2 SNEGSKA (reference sequence). The CDR3 sequence: CSAGTLAQSSYEQYF.

The chain employs TRBV5-1 and TRBJ2-7; TCRdb reports TRBD2, a call that lacks DNA to check it against. CDR1 and CDR2 (germline): SGHRS, YFSETQ. The CDR3 sequence is 14 residues long. The CDR3 sequence: CASRMTSGGYEQYF.

The chain combines TRBV20-1 with TRBJ1-1; TCRdb lists TRBD1, though no DNA is available to test this call. This CDR3 contains 14 residues. CDR1 is DFQATT, CDR2 SNEGSKA, per germline (reference sequence). CDR3 amino acids: CSAPPQGWFTEAFF.

The CDR3: CASRAPTGGNYNEQFF. This chain uses TRBV28 with TRBJ2-1; checking the TCRdb D call of TRBD1 is not possible without DNA. Germline CDR1 MDHEN, CDR2 SYDVKM. The CDR3 is 16 residues long.

J is TRBJ2-3 and V is TRBV7-2; without DNA, the TCRdb call of TRBD2 cannot be checked. Germline V lookup: CDR1 SGHTA, CDR2 FQGNSA. The CDR3 runs to 16 residues. This chain's CDR3 is CASSALAGGLTDTQYF.

The chain has TRBV5-1 and TRBJ2-7; there is no DNA to check the TCRdb D call of TRBD2. This CDR3 is 14 amino acids long. In germline, CDR1 is SGHRS, CDR2 YFSETQ. The CDR3 here is CASSRTRTTYEQYF.